This TCR beta chain is drawn from a study of blood T cell repertoires in COVID-19. Study information: The samples span acute and convalescent COVID-19 from the United States, Italy and Spain.

Source study methods: Counts of nucleated cells, estimated from reference gene primer amplification, were obtained. This table comes from immunoSEQ multiplex PCR, and its TCRdb copy is limited to in-frame clones, with some not included. For V, J and clone size, that table is used; D and trimming come from the DNA. This table has fewer than 65,000 clones, 79% appearing once. Trimming shortened V by 4 bases and J by 5 bases, and 8 bases separated the two germline ends. This CDR3 is 12 amino acids long. CDR1 and CDR2 (germline): SNHLY, FYNNEI. The specimen sequenced was peripheral blood. The clonotype originates from a man between 65 and 85 years old with acute or convalescent COVID-19. This chain uses TRBV2 with TRBJ1-1; no reliable D call. The CDR3, as DNA: TGTGCCAGCAGTGGGTCGGGAACTGAAGCTTTCTTT. It specifies CASSGSGTEAFF.